These 21 T cell receptor beta chains came from one sample sequenced in a study of T cells in Graves' hyperthyroidism and ophthalmopathy. Amplification yielded TCR beta CDR3 regions, with RNA transcripts as the source. Initially, a first-round RT-PCR of the TCR CDR3 employed the HTBI primer set. Using its own MiXCR run on the multiplex PCR reads, TCRdb lists one record per CDR3 protein. The sample lists about 640,000 distinct CDR3 sequences; around 20% were seen once. The sequencing input was blood. These receptors came from a young man with Graves' ophthalmopathy.

This clonotype was observed many times. V gene TRBV11-2 combines with J gene TRBJ2-5; TRBD2 aligns across 7 bases. Germline values: CDR1 SGHAT, CDR2 FQNNGV. Trimming removed 0 bases from V and 5 bases from J; junction bases left unmatched: 3. The CDR3 has 14 amino acids. In DNA form, the CDR3 reads TGTGCCAGCAGCTTAGATTTCGGGGGGGAGACCCAGTACTTC. This encodes CASSLDFGGETQYF.

The CDR3 bases are TGTGCCAGCAGCGTAGGAGGAATGAATGAGCAGTTCTTC. It yields the protein CASSVGGMNEQFF. The chain joins TRBV7-9 to TRBJ2-1, with D maybe TRBD2 (5 bases). CDR3 length: 13 amino acids. Trimming pared 5 bases from V and 7 bases from J, leaving 12 bases between. Germline V gene lookup returns CDR1 SEHNR and CDR2 FQNEAQ (reference sequence).

This clonotype was observed a handful of times. The chain combines TRBV20-1 with TRBJ2-7; 11 nucleotides match TRBD2. The V and J ends lost 5 bases and 6 bases, in that order; junction bases with no gene match: 12. The V gene's germline CDR1 is DFQATT and CDR2 SNEGSKA (reference sequence). The CDR3 extends over 15 amino acids. CDR3: CSARSSSGRWVEQYF. For the CDR3, the DNA is TGCAGTGCTCGCTCTTCTAGCGGGAGGTGGGTCGAGCAGTACTTC.

The genes are TRBV7-9 and TRBJ2-5; TRBD2 might be the D (5 bases). CDR1 and CDR2 (germline): SEHNR, FQNEAQ (reference sequence). The length of the CDR3 is 18 residues. V lost 4 bases and J lost 2, with 23 bases in between. The CDR3 protein is CASSYLEPAAPGQETQYF. The CDR3 nucleotides read TGTGCCAGCAGCTATTTAGAGCCGGCGGCGCCGGGACAAGAGACCCAGTACTTC.

This clonotype came up many times. This rearrangement joins TRBV11-2 to TRBJ2-7; weak D call: TRBD2 (6 bases). Germline V lookup: CDR1 SGHAT, CDR2 FQNNGV. The V and J ends lost 5 bases and 2 bases respectively, with 13 bases between them. The CDR3 is made up of 14 amino acids. CDR3 loop: CASSRSGVPYEQYF. CDR3 sequence (DNA): TGTGCCAGCAGCCGGTCGGGGGTACCCTACGAGCAGTACTTC.

Many counts were recorded for this clonotype. This chain connects TRBV18 to TRBJ1-5; D is perhaps TRBD1 (5 bases). Germline V gene lookup returns CDR1 KGHSH and CDR2 LQKENI. The CDR3 loop spans 13 amino acids. The ends were cut back, 4 bases at V and 5 bases at J, with 9 bases in the middle. The CDR3 reads CASSQGTDQPQHF. The CDR3 region has the DNA TGTGCCAGCTCACAGGGGACCGATCAGCCCCAGCATTTT. Full variable domain (missing parts from reference TRBV18 and TRBJ1-5): NAGVMQNPRHLVRRRGQEARLRCSPMKGHSHVYWYRQLPEEGLKFMVYLQKENIIDESGMPKERFSAEFPKEGPSILRIQQVVRGDSAAYFCASSQGTDQPQHFGDGTRLSIL.

This clonotype was detected many times. The rearrangement joins TRBV20-1 to TRBJ2-7; 12 bases are shared with TRBD2. The CDR3 length is 16 residues. V dropped 3 bases and J dropped 7; count of bases not matched to a gene: 13. Looked up from germline, CDR1 is DFQATT and CDR2 is SNEGSKA (reference sequence). The CDR3 here is CSARPFLAGGPWEQYF. CDR3 DNA: TGCAGTGCTAGGCCCTTCCTAGCGGGAGGGCCGTGGGAGCAGTACTTC.

This clonotype was counted between two and nine times. The chain couples TRBV6-2 or TRBV6-3 to TRBJ1-5; D is ambiguous. The CDR3 length is 16 residues. V lost 4 bases and J lost 5, with 18 bases in between. The germline CDR1 and CDR2 sequences are MNHEY and SVGEGT. Here the CDR3 reads CASSSTPVAGYQPQHF. CDR3 DNA: TGTGCCAGCAGTTCCACCCCCGTAGCGGGCTATCAGCCCCAGCATTTT.

With respect to this clonotype: One junction end disagrees with the germline gene, perhaps due to a read error. CDR3: CASSQISGGDQPQHF. CDR3 nucleotide sequence: TGCGCCAGCAGCCAAATCTCGGGAGGAGATCAGCCCCAGCATTTC. J is TRBJ1-5 and V is TRBV4-1; D not resolved. Germline lookup yields CDR1 MGHRA and CDR2 YSYEKL. The CDR3 has 15 residues.

This clonotype was seen many times. The V and J genes are TRBV11-2 and TRBJ2-1; TRBD2 matches 10 bases. The CDR3 extends over 17 amino acids. Germline values: CDR1 SGHAT, CDR2 FQNNGV. V lost 8 bases, J lost 5 bases, and 15 bases stayed unmatched. The CDR3 loop is CASCGTAGGFRNNEQFF. The DNA of the CDR3 is TGTGCCAGCTGCGGGACAGCGGGAGGGTTTCGGAACAATGAGCAGTTCTTC. Full variable domain (rest looked up from reference TRBV11-2 and TRBJ2-1): EAGVAQSPRYKIIEKRQSVAFWCNPISGHATLYWYQQILGQGPKLLIQFQNNGVVDDSQLPKDRFSAERLKGVDSTLKIQPAKLEDSAVYLCASCGTAGGFRNNEQFFGPGTRLTVL.

This clonotype was counted ten times or more. The V call is TRBV3-1, the J call TRBJ1-1; no definite D call. With 1 base removed from V and 1 base from J, the gap between germline ends came to 7 bases. This CDR3 is 14 amino acids long. The germline CDR1 and CDR2 sequences are LGHDT and YNNKEL (reference sequence). DNA of the CDR3: TGTGCCAGCAGCCAAGGTCCAGCGAACACTGAAGCTTTCTTT. This translates into CASSQGPANTEAFF.

This clonotype has a handful of counts. The genes are TRBV4-1 and TRBJ1-1; D perhaps matches TRBD1 (6 bases). Germline V gene data show CDR1 as MGHRA and CDR2 as YSYEKL. The CDR3 is 15 residues long. V lost 4 bases and J lost 7, with 19 bases in between. In DNA form, the CDR3 reads TGCGCCAGCAGCCTCCCTTCAGGGGATTTCGGTGAAGCTTTCTTT. Protein product: CASSLPSGDFGEAFF.

This sequence joins TRBV27 and TRBJ1-6; D gene uncertain. The germline V gene encodes CDR1 MNHEY and CDR2 SMNVEV (reference sequence). The V and J ends lost 4 bases and 7 bases respectively, with 11 bases between them. The CDR3 has 14 residues. This chain's CDR3 is CASSSPAPNSPLHF. In DNA, the CDR3 is TGTGCCAGCAGTTCCCCGGCCCCCAATTCACCCCTCCACTTT.

In regard to this clonotype: This may stem from a read error, because a much larger clone lies one nucleotide away. The CDR3 bases are TGTGCCAGCAGCTCGGGACTTCGCAATGAGCGGTTCTTC. It specifies CASSSGLRNERFF. The chain couples TRBV11-2 to TRBJ2-1; tentative D call: TRBD2 (6 bases). The CDR3 is made up of 13 amino acids. The germline CDR1 and CDR2 sequences are SGHAT and FQNNGV.

The chain carries TRBV27 and TRBJ1-6; D gene ambiguous. Trimming removed 0 bases from V and 10 bases from J, with 7 bases in between. The length of the CDR3 is 13 residues. In germline, CDR1 is MNHEY, CDR2 SMNVEV (reference sequence). The DNA for the CDR3 is TGTGCCAGCAGTTTATCAGCAGGATCACCCCTCCACTTT. Translation gives CASSLSAGSPLHF.

This clonotype was seen ten or more times. V and J are TRBV2 and TRBJ2-3; no definite D call. The CDR3 extends over 12 amino acids. The V and J ends lost 7 bases and 0 bases respectively, with 5 bases between them. Germline-derived CDR1 and CDR2 are SNHLY and FYNNEI. The CDR3 spells CASIYSTDTQYF. CDR3 nucleotides: TGTGCCAGCATCTATAGCACAGATACGCAGTATTTT.

V usage is TRBV3-1 and J usage is TRBJ2-3; D not certain. CDR1 and CDR2 (germline): LGHDT, YNNKEL (reference sequence). The CDR3 sequence is 15 residues long. Trimming pared 0 bases from V and 2 bases from J, leaving 9 bases between. CDR3 bases: TGTGCCAGCAGCCAAGATCAAACTCCCACAGATACGCAGTATTTT. Translated, it gives CASSQDQTPTDTQYF.

The chain is built from TRBV27 and TRBJ2-3; D possibly corresponds to TRBD2 (5 bases). This CDR3 region has 15 residues. Germline-derived CDR1 and CDR2 are MNHEY and SMNVEV (reference sequence). Trimming took 2 bases from V and 3 from J, leaving 12 bases between them. The CDR3 region is CASSLPPTGTDTQYF. The CDR3 nucleotides are TGTGCCAGCAGTTTACCCCCAACGGGAACAGATACGCAGTATTTT.

This clonotype was detected only a few times. CDR3 protein: CASSLNPSGRRETQYF. The CDR3 nucleotides read TGTGCCAGCAGTTTAAACCCTAGCGGGAGGAGAGAGACCCAGTACTTC. The chain employs TRBV27 and TRBJ2-5, with 11 nucleotides matching TRBD2. CDR3 length equals 16 residues. After removal of 2 bases from V and 4 bases from J, the junction contained 6 bases not matched to a gene. From germline, CDR1 is MNHEY and CDR2 SMNVEV (reference sequence).

This clonotype was recorded a few times. This chain uses TRBV28 with TRBJ2-5, with 9 bases fitting TRBD2. Germline V lookup: CDR1 MDHEN, CDR2 SYDVKM. The V and J ends lost 5 bases and 5 bases, in that order; junction bases with no gene match: 12. This CDR3 is built from 16 residues. The DNA of the CDR3 is TGTGCCAGCAGTAGGATCAGCGGGAGGAGAGGGGAGACCCAGTACTTC. It is translated as CASSRISGRRGETQYF.

The rearrangement joins TRBV7-9 to TRBJ2-2; 12 bases map to TRBD2. V dropped 5 bases and J dropped 4; count of bases not matched to a gene: 8. In germline, CDR1 is SEHNR, CDR2 FQNEAQ (reference sequence). CDR3 length: 17 amino acids. This CDR3 is CASSPLGTSGLTGELFF. CDR3 nucleotides: TGTGCCAGCAGCCCCCTTGGGACTAGCGGGCTCACCGGGGAGCTGTTTTTT.